This paragraph covers one T cell receptor (beta chain) sequence. Its antigen is not identified. The data stem from a study of siplizumab effects on memory and regulatory T cells. Method: immunoSEQ multiplex PCR; TCRdb's copy keeps in-frame clones and lacks some. This sample has approximately 84,000 clones, with over 90% found just once. Germline CDR1 and CDR2: MNHEY and SVGAGI. CDR3 length equals 14 residues. After removal of 5 bases from V and 6 bases from J, the junction contained 7 bases not matched to a gene. Study-level findings and limits: A major contribution to the alloresponse seemed to be made by naive T cells, which seemed more diverse than memory cells.

The specimen sequenced was CD8+ T cells sorted from blood. This clonotype was sampled from a human donor in good health. The chain joins TRBV6-5 to TRBJ2-3; TRBD1 matches at 8 bases. CDR3 sequence reads: CASSLRTGLDTQYF. The CDR3 DNA reads as TGTGCCAGCAGTCTTCGGACAGGGCTGGATACGCAGTATTTT.